The next 2 T cell receptor beta chains were all read from a single sample in a study of blood T cell repertoires in COVID-19. The data were produced by immunoSEQ multiplex PCR, yet TCRdb's version contains in-frame clones alone and is incomplete. The sample contains around 250,000 clones, approximately 85% of which appear only once. The sequencing sample was made of PBMCs or T cells enriched from blood (not recorded which). The receptors were gathered from a woman aged 50 to 65 who had recovered from COVID-19.

The chain links TRBV24-1 to TRBJ2-5; maybe TRBD1 (6 bases). The ends were cut back, 3 bases at V and 0 bases at J, with 10 bases in the middle. Germline loops: CDR1 KGHDR, CDR2 SFDVKD. The CDR3 totals 15 residues. CDR3 loop: CATSDPRDNQETQYF. The CDR3 nucleotides read TGTGCCACCAGTGATCCTCGGGACAACCAAGAGACCCAGTACTTC.

V is TRBV28 and J is TRBJ2-3, with D possibly TRBD1 on 6 matching bases. Trimming took 6 bases from V and 1 from J, leaving 8 bases between them. This CDR3 spans 13 amino acids. Per germline, CDR1 MDHEN and CDR2 SYDVKM. CDR3 in DNA: TGTGCCAGCAGGAAGGGGGGCACAGATACGCAGTATTTT. As protein: CASRKGGTDTQYF.